Presented here are 7 T cell receptor beta chains from one specimen sequenced in a study of blood T cell repertoires in COVID-19. Sequencing used immunoSEQ multiplex PCR; TCRdb keeps in-frame clones, though not all of them. The sample contains around 95,000 clones, around 88% of which appear only once. Material for sequencing was peripheral blood. Receptors were obtained from a human donor in a cohort sampled during active COVID-19.

The V call is TRBV3-1 (or the pseudogene TRBV3-2), the J call TRBJ2-2; 10 nucleotides line up with TRBD2. Germline CDR1 LGHDT, CDR2 YNNKEL (reference sequence). The CDR3 is 14 residues long. V shed 8 bases and J 3 bases; nucleotides not matched to a gene: 3. The CDR3 nucleotides read TGTGCCAGCTTAGCGGGAGGAGACACCGGGGAGCTGTTTTTT. Protein sequence: CASLAGGDTGELFF.

The chain is built from TRBV6-5 and TRBJ2-1; no clear D gene. Between the trimmed V and J ends, which lost 7 bases and 0 bases, there was a span of 7 bases. In germline, CDR1 is MNHEY, CDR2 SVGAGI. The CDR3 runs to 13 residues. CDR3 protein: CASKASSYNEQFF. Written as DNA, the CDR3 is TGTGCCAGCAAAGCGAGCTCCTACAATGAGCAGTTCTTC.

V usage is TRBV2 and J usage is TRBJ2-1, with TRBD1 identical over 8 bases. Per the germline V gene, CDR1 is SNHLY and CDR2 is FYNNEI. V dropped 5 bases and J dropped 0; count of bases not matched to a gene: 3. The length of the CDR3 is 15 residues. This CDR3 is CASSRTGSSYNEQFF. CDR3 coding DNA: TGTGCCAGCAGTCGGACAGGGAGCTCCTACAATGAGCAGTTCTTC. The whole variable domain, remainder taken from reference TRBV2 and TRBJ2-1, is EPEVTQTPSHQVTQMGQEVILRCVPISNHLYFYWYRQILGQKVEFLVSFYNNEISEKSEIFDDQFSVERPDGSNFTLKIRSTKLEDSAMYFCASSRTGSSYNEQFFGPGTRLTVL.

V usage is TRBV30 and J usage is TRBJ2-2; 13 bases line up with TRBD2. Germline V gene data show CDR1 as GTSNPN and CDR2 as SVGIG (reference sequence). The CDR3 is made up of 14 amino acids. Trimming removed 3 bases from V and 5 bases from J; junction bases left unmatched: 0. The CDR3 DNA reads TGTGCCTGGAGACTAGCGGGAGGGACCGGGGAGCTGTTTTTT. This translates into CAWRLAGGTGELFF. The full variable domain, with the rest looked up from reference TRBV30 and TRBJ2-2, is SQTIHQWPATLVQPVGSPLSLECTVEGTSNPNLYWYRQAAGRGLQLLFYSVGIGQISSEVPQNLSASRPQDRQFILSSKKLLLSDSGFYLCAWRLAGGTGELFFGEGSRLTVL.

This clone was seen once. The J gene is TRBJ2-3, the V gene TRBV7-2, with 9 bases matching TRBD1. The J segment lost 8 bases and the V segment lost 4 bases, leaving 4 bases of the junction unmatched. CDR3 size: 13 residues. Per germline, CDR1 SGHTA and CDR2 FQGNSA. CDR3 region: CASSSQGAATQYF. The CDR3 DNA reads TGTGCCAGCAGCTCACAGGGGGCGGCTACGCAGTATTTT.

This chain uses TRBV9 with TRBJ2-5; 8 positions match TRBD2. Germline-derived CDR1 and CDR2 are SGDLS and YYNGEE. Germline trimming cut 4 bases from V and 5 bases from J; bases unmatched to any gene: 7. The CDR3 has 14 residues. CDR3 amino acids: CASSPPGGLETQYF. CDR3 sequence (DNA): TGTGCCAGCAGCCCCCCGGGGGGGCTGGAGACCCAGTACTTC.

The CDR3 DNA is TGTGCCAGCAGCTTAGATGGTAGCGGGAGGACTTCCTACGAGCAGTACTTC. It yields the protein CASSLDGSGRTSYEQYF. This sequence joins TRBV7-8 and TRBJ2-7, with TRBD2 identical over 10 bases. Losses at the gene ends were 1 base for V and 1 base for J; bases not matched to a gene: 7. The CDR3 loop spans 17 amino acids. Germline loops: CDR1 SGHVS, CDR2 FQNEAQ.